The 26 T cell receptor beta chains in this list originate from one sample, sequenced in a study of radiation and T cells in renal cell carcinoma. Clones were sequenced by immunoSEQ multiplex PCR, and TCRdb holds only the in-frame ones, with some missing. The sample shows tens of thousands of clones, around 80% of them seen only once. Noted time point: baseline pretreatment blood. Treatment: 15 Gy SBRT to primary tumor, nephrectomy 4 weeks later. The source was blood, collected from a patient whose treatment included radiotherapy and nephrectomy. The source is a man aged 60-69 years with renal cell carcinoma.

The V gene is TRBV5-4, the J gene TRBJ1-3; D call uncertain. This CDR3 has 15 residues. Germline CDR1 is SGHNT and CDR2 is YYREEE (reference sequence). Between the trimmed V and J ends, which lost 0 bases and 0 bases, there was a span of 7 bases. CDR3 bases: TGTGCCAGCAGCTTGGGGGGTGACTCTGGAAACACCATATATTTT. Translated: CASSLGGDSGNTIYF. The whole variable domain, remainder taken from reference TRBV5-4 and TRBJ1-3, is ETGVTQSPTHLIKTRGQQVTLRCSSQSGHNTVSWYQQALGQGPQFIFQYYREEENGRGNFPPRFSGLQFPNYSSELNVNALELDDSALYLCASSLGGDSGNTIYFGEGSWLTVV.

This chain uses TRBV7-2 with TRBJ2-2; D call uncertain. The CDR3 covers 16 residues. V gave up 5 bases and J gave up 0 bases, with 13 bases separating them. Germline V gene data show CDR1 as SGHTA and CDR2 as FQGNSA. The CDR3 bases are TGTGCCAGCAGCCTCGAGCAGTTCGCGAACACCGGGGAGCTGTTTTTT. Encoded protein: CASSLEQFANTGELFF.

The chain couples TRBV9 to TRBJ1-2, with TRBD1 matching 11 bases. Germline V gene data show CDR1 as SGDLS and CDR2 as YYNGEE. Unmatched junction bases numbered 7, after V lost 0 bases and J lost 6 bases. The CDR3 length is 16 residues. The CDR3 here is CASSVGRDRGMHGYTF. CDR3 nucleotides: TGTGCCAGCAGCGTAGGCCGGGACAGGGGGATGCATGGCTACACCTTC.

J is TRBJ2-2 and V is TRBV7-9; D is uncertain. The ends were cut back, 3 bases at V and 4 bases at J, with 12 bases in the middle. Germline V CDR1 and CDR2: SEHNR, FQNEAQ (reference sequence). This CDR3 spans 15 amino acids. CDR3 sequence: CASSLRRVGTGELFF. The CDR3 DNA sequence: TGTGCCAGCAGCTTGAGGAGAGTTGGCACCGGGGAGCTGTTTTTT.

The chain joins TRBV15 to TRBJ1-2, with TRBD1 matching over 7 bases. Germline assignment: CDR1 LNHNV and CDR2 YYDKDF (reference sequence). This CDR3 has 14 amino acids. Trimming removed 0 bases from V and 5 bases from J; junction bases left unmatched: 3. In DNA, the CDR3 is TGTGCCACCAGCAGAGAAAGGGGGCATTATGGCTACACCTTC. Amino acids: CATSRERGHYGYTF. Full variable domain (rest looked up from reference TRBV15 and TRBJ1-2): DAMVIQNPRYQVTQFGKPVTLSCSQTLNHNVMYWYQQKSSQAPKLLFHYYDKDFNNEADTPDNFQSRRPNTSFCFLDIRSPGLGDTAMYLCATSRERGHYGYTFGSGTRLTVV.

The gene calls are TRBV30 and TRBJ1-4; tentatively, D is TRBD1 (5 bases). The CDR3 spans 14 residues. Trimming removed 3 bases at V and 4 bases at J, with 12 bases between. Germline CDR1 reads GTSNPN; CDR2 reads SVGIG (reference sequence). The chain's CDR3 is CAWRRAGFNEKLFF. As DNA, the CDR3 is TGTGCCTGGAGACGGGCAGGGTTTAATGAAAAACTGTTTTTT.

To note about this clone: An end of the junction does not agree with germline; a read error may underlie this. This chain connects TRBV2 to TRBJ2-7; D might be TRBD1 (6 bases). The CDR3 loop spans 11 amino acids. The germline V gene has CDR1 SNHLY and CDR2 FYNNEI. CDR3: CAGRRTAEQYF. CDR3 in DNA: TGTGCCGGCAGGCGGACAGCCGAGCAGTACTTC.

V gene TRBV19 combines with J gene TRBJ1-5; 9 nucleotides line up with TRBD1. The germline gives CDR1 LNHDA, CDR2 SQIVND (reference sequence). V trimming: 10 bases; J trimming: 12 bases; junction bases outside the gene matches: 19. This CDR3 is built from 15 residues. The CDR3 DNA sequence: TGTGCCACCAACGACAGGGGGGGACCTCCTGATGGCCAGCATTTT. Translation: CATNDRGGPPDGQHF.

The CDR3, as DNA: TGCGCCAGCAGCCCATACGCCGGGCCCAGCGCGGATACGCAGTATTTT. This translates into CASSPYAGPSADTQYF. This chain links TRBV5-1 with TRBJ2-3; D is undetermined. Germline V gene lookup returns CDR1 SGHRS and CDR2 YFSETQ. V was shortened by 4 bases and J by 6 bases, with 21 bases between the two germline ends. This CDR3 is 16 amino acids long. Looking up the rest from reference TRBV5-1 and TRBJ2-3 gives the full variable domain: KAGVTQTPRYLIKTRGQQVTLSCSPISGHRSVSWYQQTPGQGLQFLFEYFSETQRNKGNFPGRFSGRQFSNSRSEMNVSTLELGDSALYLCASSPYAGPSADTQYFGPGTRLTVL.

The V and J genes are TRBV5-4 and TRBJ1-1; TRBD1 is a possible D gene (6 bases). Trimming removed 4 bases from V and 2 bases from J, with 12 bases in between. There are 14 residues in the CDR3. The germline V gene has CDR1 SGHNT and CDR2 YYREEE (reference sequence). The CDR3 sequence: CASSVAGANTEAFF. The CDR3 DNA is TGTGCCAGCAGCGTGGCGGGGGCTAACACTGAAGCTTTCTTT.

This clone was seen a few times. The chain recombines TRBV10-3 with TRBJ1-2; 8 bases are shared with TRBD1. The CDR3 totals 16 residues. Germline V lookup: CDR1 ENHRY, CDR2 SYGVKD. Germline trimming cut 2 bases from V and 4 bases from J; bases unmatched to any gene: 9. The chain's CDR3 is CAISEDPQGVGYGYTF. CDR3 nucleotide sequence: TGTGCCATCAGTGAGGACCCACAGGGGGTTGGCTATGGCTACACCTTC.

The chain joins TRBV9 to TRBJ2-3; the match to TRBD1 covers 7 bases. Germline CDR1 is SGDLS and CDR2 is YYNGEE. V lost 1 base, J lost 5 bases, and 16 bases stayed unmatched. The CDR3 runs to 18 residues. CDR3 sequence (DNA): TGTGCCAGCAGCGTATCCAATCAAGTCCAGGGGGATCGAGATACGCAGTATTTT. As protein: CASSVSNQVQGDRDTQYF. Supplemented by reference TRBV9 and TRBJ2-3, the full variable domain reads DSGVTQTPKHLITATGQRVTLRCSPRSGDLSVYWYQQSLDQGLQFLIQYYNGEERAKGNILERFSAQQFPDLHSELNLSSLELGDSALYFCASSVSNQVQGDRDTQYFGPGTRLTVL.

The genes are TRBV29-1 and TRBJ1-2; D is perhaps TRBD1 (5 bases). Germline CDR1 reads SQVTM; CDR2 reads ANQGSEA. Trimming cost V 8 bases and J 3 bases, with 13 bases left between them. The CDR3 is 12 residues long. CDR3 bases: TGCAGCTTGGGTGGGACGGACTATGGCTACACCTTC. As protein: CSLGGTDYGYTF.

This clone was counted a few times. V is TRBV5-6 and J is TRBJ2-3, with a possible D match to TRBD2 (5 bases). With 2 bases removed from V and 6 bases from J, the gap between germline ends came to 13 bases. The CDR3 spans 14 residues. The germline V gene encodes CDR1 SGHDT and CDR2 YYEEEE. As DNA, the CDR3 is TGTGCCAGCAGCTTCGAGCGGCTGGGCGATACGCAGTATTTT. Its translation is CASSFERLGDTQYF.

This clone has only a few counts. The genes are TRBV6-6 and TRBJ1-5, with D possibly matching TRBD1 (6 bases). This CDR3 has 13 residues. V lost 5 bases to trimming and J lost 6 bases, with 11 bases between them. Germline CDR1 reads MNHNY; CDR2 reads SVGAGI (reference sequence). The CDR3 DNA reads as TGTGCCAGCAGTACAGGGCGGGCTCAGCCCCAGCATTTT. Translated, it gives CASSTGRAQPQHF.

The chain joins TRBV29-1 to TRBJ2-1, with TRBD2 matching 12 bases. The CDR3 runs 14 residues. V was clipped by 3 bases and J by 6 bases; unmatched bases: 3. Germline CDR1 is SQVTM and CDR2 is ANQGSEA. CDR3 protein: CSVDKTSGSNEQFF. CDR3 sequence (DNA): TGCAGCGTTGACAAGACTAGCGGGAGCAATGAGCAGTTCTTC.

The rearrangement joins TRBV5-6 to TRBJ2-6; D not certain. In germline, CDR1 is SGHDT, CDR2 YYEEEE. The CDR3 extends over 13 amino acids. V was cut by 7 bases and J by 0 bases, with 5 bases left in between. CDR3 residues: CASGISGANVLTF. The CDR3, as DNA: TGTGCCAGCGGGATCTCTGGGGCCAACGTCCTGACTTTC.

V gene TRBV9 combines with J gene TRBJ2-1; 9 bases agree with TRBD2. Germline CDR1 is SGDLS and CDR2 is YYNGEE. V trimming: 2 bases; J trimming: 9 bases; junction bases outside the gene matches: 27. This CDR3 comprises 21 residues. CDR3 DNA sequence: TGTGCCAGCAGCGTTCGGGGAACGAGGGCGGGAGGGATACCACTCCGGGGTGAGCAGTTCTTC. Residues: CASSVRGTRAGGIPLRGEQFF.

The rearrangement joins TRBV27 to TRBJ2-1; no clear D gene. Trimming took 1 base from V and 8 from J, leaving 9 bases between them. The CDR3 length is 13 residues. The V gene's germline CDR1 is MNHEY and CDR2 SMNVEV (reference sequence). The DNA for the CDR3 is TGTGCCAGCAGTTTATTACGGGCGCATGAGCAGTTCTTC. Translating it yields CASSLLRAHEQFF.

This chain joins TRBV5-1 and TRBJ2-6; TRBD1 matches 9 bases. CDR1 and CDR2 from the germline V gene are SGHRS and YFSETQ. J lost 1 base, V lost 3 bases, and 5 bases had no gene match. The CDR3 runs to 17 residues. The CDR3: CASSSGGQGSGANVLTF. DNA for the CDR3: TGCGCCAGCAGCTCAGGTGGACAGGGGTCTGGGGCCAACGTCCTGACTTTC. Supplemented by reference TRBV5-1 and TRBJ2-6, the full variable domain reads KAGVTQTPRYLIKTRGQQVTLSCSPISGHRSVSWYQQTPGQGLQFLFEYFSETQRNKGNFPGRFSGRQFSNSRSEMNVSTLELGDSALYLCASSSGGQGSGANVLTFGAGSRLTVL.

This clone was found a few times. This chain joins TRBV14 and TRBJ1-1; a weak D match, TRBD1 (5 bases). Germline CDR1 SGHDN, CDR2 FVKESK. This CDR3 is 14 amino acids long. Trimming removed 2 bases at V and 4 bases at J, with 11 bases between. The CDR3: CASSQWGPGTEAFF. The CDR3 DNA follows: TGTGCCAGCAGCCAATGGGGACCCGGCACTGAAGCTTTCTTT.

V gene TRBV29-1 combines with J gene TRBJ1-3; no definite D call. The V end lost 3 bases, the J end lost 4 bases, and 7 bases lay between the germline ends. Germline loops: CDR1 SQVTM, CDR2 ANQGSEA. The CDR3 contains 12 residues. The CDR3 protein is CSVDGPGNTIYF. The CDR3 coding sequence is TGCAGCGTTGACGGGCCCGGAAACACCATATATTTT.

Only one count was recorded for this clone. The junction shows a germline mismatch at one end, possibly a read error. The chain carries TRBV28 and TRBJ2-7; 9 bases align to TRBD1. Germline V gene sequence: CDR1 MDHEN, CDR2 SYDVKM. The CDR3 covers 14 residues. Here the CDR3 reads CASRLRDRAYAQYF. The CDR3 nucleotides are TGTGCCAGCAGACTCCGGGACAGGGCCTACGCGCAGTACTTC.

CDR3 coding DNA: TGTGCCAGCAGCTCCGCCCTGAGCACAGATACGCAGTATTTT. Translating it yields CASSSALSTDTQYF. The chain employs TRBV5-6 and TRBJ2-3, with D uncertain. Trimming took 3 bases from V and 0 from J, leaving 8 bases between them. Germline CDR1 and CDR2: SGHDT and YYEEEE. The CDR3 has 14 residues.

This chain joins TRBV9 and TRBJ1-4, with TRBD1 as a possible D gene (5 bases). Germline CDR1 is SGDLS and CDR2 is YYNGEE. The CDR3 runs 14 residues. Trimming shortened V by 0 bases and J by 7 bases, and 10 bases separated the two germline ends. The CDR3 bases are TGTGCCAGCAGCGTAGGAACGGGGGTTGAAAAACTGTTTTTT. This translates into CASSVGTGVEKLFF.

The chain joins TRBV7-6 to TRBJ2-2; D is unresolved. Germline loops: CDR1 SGHVS, CDR2 FNYEAQ. This CDR3 spans 15 amino acids. Trimming took off 4 bases at V and 6 bases at J, with 15 bases between the two ends. This chain's CDR3 is CASSSQWGVAGELFF. CDR3 DNA sequence: TGTGCCAGCAGCTCCCAGTGGGGTGTGGCCGGGGAGCTGTTTTTT.